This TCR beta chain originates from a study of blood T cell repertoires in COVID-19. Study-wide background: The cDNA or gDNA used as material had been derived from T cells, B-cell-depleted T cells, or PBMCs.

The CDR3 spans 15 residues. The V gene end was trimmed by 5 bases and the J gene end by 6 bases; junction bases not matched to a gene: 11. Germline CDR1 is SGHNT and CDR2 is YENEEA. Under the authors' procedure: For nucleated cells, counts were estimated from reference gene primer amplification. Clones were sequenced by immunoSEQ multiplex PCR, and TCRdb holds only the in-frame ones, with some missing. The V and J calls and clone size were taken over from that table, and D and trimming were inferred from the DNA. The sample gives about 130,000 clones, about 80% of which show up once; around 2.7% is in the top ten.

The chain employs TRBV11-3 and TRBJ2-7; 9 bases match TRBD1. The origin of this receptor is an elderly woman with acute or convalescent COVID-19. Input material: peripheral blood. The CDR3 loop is CASSPGTGFKSEQYF. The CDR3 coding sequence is TGTGCCAGCAGCCCGGGGACAGGGTTCAAGTCCGAGCAGTACTTC.